This T cell receptor (beta chain) was found in a study of molecular identifiers for immune sequencing clone quantification. In the sort, naive CD8 T cells were defined as CD8+CD4-CCR7+CD45RA+. The sample holds many counts of this clonotype. Germline lookup yields CDR1 SGHKS and CDR2 YYEKEE (reference sequence). CDR3 length: 18 amino acids. Trimming took 4 bases from V and 5 from J, leaving 22 bases between them. TCRdb reprocessed the PCR reads with MiXCR, giving one entry per CDR3 protein. The table lists over 600,000 distinct CDR3 sequences, just under 20% of them singletons. The sequence was collected from a human donor in good health. Some libraries in this study had Jurkat cell RNA spiked in. Sequences were obtained from naive CD8+ T cells from blood, with Jurkat cell RNA spiked in. Noted subset: FACS-sorted CD8+CD4-CCR7+CD45RA+ naive T cells. This chain connects TRBV5-5 to TRBJ1-6; D perhaps matches TRBD1 (5 bases). CDR3 loop: CASSGGVLGTEDNSPLHF. The DNA of the CDR3 is TGTGCCAGCAGCGGGGGAGTCCTCGGGACGGAAGATAATTCACCCCTCCACTTT.